These 15 T cell receptor beta chains were sequenced from one sample in a study of T-cell memory formation after mild COVID-19. TCRdb reanalysed the 5' RACE reads using MiXCR and keeps one entry per CDR3 protein. Counted here are about 600,000 distinct CDR3 sequences, less than 25% occurring once; the ten biggest clones make up about 8.7%. Sequenced: PBMCs or a T cell subset sorted from them (not recorded which). The source is an adult woman who had mild COVID-19 (a few samples of this study predate the infection). Cell type and time point are not known.

The gene calls are TRBV5-4 and TRBJ2-5; D is perhaps TRBD1 (7 bases). Trimming shortened V by 3 bases and J by 5 bases, and 14 bases separated the two germline ends. The V gene's germline CDR1 is SGHNT and CDR2 YYREEE (reference sequence). CDR3 length: 14 residues. Written as DNA, the CDR3 is TGTGCCAGCAGCTGGGGGGACAGCCCTGAGACCCAGTACTTC. Encoded protein: CASSWGDSPETQYF.

The V and J genes are TRBV3-1 and TRBJ2-1; D is undetermined. The CDR3 length is 15 residues. CDR1 and CDR2 (germline): LGHDT, YNNKEL (reference sequence). The V gene lost 4 bases and the J gene lost 0 bases, with 10 bases spanning the gap. The CDR3: CASSLRLDSYNEQFF. The CDR3, as DNA: TGTGCCAGCAGCCTCCGCTTGGACTCCTACAATGAGCAGTTCTTC.

This chain's CDR3 is CASSQVLVGGNEQFF. The CDR3 nucleotides read TGCGCCAGCAGCCAAGTGCTAGTCGGCGGTAATGAGCAGTTCTTC. This chain connects TRBV4-1 to TRBJ2-1, with D unresolved. Trimming cost V 1 base and J 7 bases, with 14 bases left between them. Per the germline V gene, CDR1 is MGHRA and CDR2 is YSYEKL. The CDR3 is made up of 15 amino acids.

This clonotype was observed a handful of times. This chain links TRBV24-1 with TRBJ2-3; 7 positions agree with TRBD1. The CDR3 has 15 residues. Germline loops: CDR1 KGHDR, CDR2 SFDVKD. J lost 2 bases, V lost 6 bases, and 7 bases had no gene match. This CDR3 reads CATSRRQGPTDTQYF. The CDR3 DNA is TGTGCCACCAGTCGACGACAGGGCCCCACAGATACGCAGTATTTT.

This clonotype was seen a handful of times. This chain uses TRBV9 with TRBJ2-5; the match to TRBD1 covers 7 bases. V lost 4 bases, J lost 2 bases, and 5 bases stayed unmatched. The CDR3 has 14 residues. The germline V gene encodes CDR1 SGDLS and CDR2 YYNGEE. CDR3 in DNA: TGTGCCAGCAGCCGCGACAGGGCTCAAGAGACCCAGTACTTC. Translated, it gives CASSRDRAQETQYF.

This chain links TRBV4-2 with TRBJ2-7, with 10 bases aligning to TRBD1. Germline V gene sequence: CDR1 LGHNA, CDR2 YNFKEQ. CDR3 length equals 17 residues. V was clipped by 0 bases and J by 2 bases; unmatched bases: 7. DNA of the CDR3: TGTGCCAGCAGCCAAGATTTCCCGGACAGGGGGGCCTACGAGCAGTACTTC. Amino acid sequence: CASSQDFPDRGAYEQYF.

This clonotype was observed at least ten times. The chain combines TRBV12-3 or TRBV12-4 with TRBJ1-6; D gene ambiguous. The CDR3 sequence is 17 residues long. V was cut by 5 bases and J by 0 bases, with 14 bases left in between. The CDR3 nucleotides are TGTGCCAGCAGTCTCGGACCACCGAGCTCCTATAATTCACCCCTCCACTTT. Its translation is CASSLGPPSSYNSPLHF.

The rearrangement uses TRBV12-3 or TRBV12-4 and TRBJ1-1; D call uncertain. The CDR3 consists of 12 residues. Trimming took 10 bases from V and 6 from J, leaving 15 bases between them. For the CDR3, the DNA is TGTGCCACCTCACCCGGGCGGGCTGAAGCTTTCTTT. Protein: CATSPGRAEAFF.

This chain connects TRBV18 to TRBJ1-2; D perhaps matches TRBD1 (6 bases). V lost 4 bases and J lost 6, with 12 bases in between. Germline V gene lookup returns CDR1 KGHSH and CDR2 LQKENI. This CDR3 contains 13 residues. The CDR3 sequence: CASSLSGDNGYTF. CDR3 DNA sequence: TGTGCCAGCTCACTCTCAGGGGATAATGGCTACACCTTC.

The genes are TRBV12-3 or TRBV12-4 and TRBJ2-3, with D hard to call. Trimming removed 6 bases at V and 2 bases at J, with 12 bases between. This CDR3 region has 14 residues. CDR3 sequence reads: CASRAPSLTDTQYF. The DNA of the CDR3 is TGTGCCAGCAGGGCCCCGTCTCTCACAGATACGCAGTATTTT.

The V gene is TRBV20-1, the J gene TRBJ1-5, with a tentative D call TRBD1 (5 bases). Between the trimmed V and J ends, which lost 7 bases and 4 bases, there was a span of 14 bases. CDR1 DFQATT and CDR2 SNEGSKA come from the germline V gene (reference sequence). The length of the CDR3 is 13 residues. This CDR3 reads CSGEQEINQPQHF. The CDR3 nucleotides are TGCAGTGGGGAACAGGAGATTAATCAGCCCCAGCATTTT.

The chain combines TRBV7-6 with TRBJ2-1; 7 nucleotides line up with TRBD2. Per germline, CDR1 SGHVS and CDR2 FNYEAQ. The junction had 6 bases not matched to a gene; V was cut back by 0 bases and J by 4 bases. The CDR3 runs 16 residues. The CDR3, as DNA: TGTGCCAGCAGCTTAGCGGGAGGGACTATGTACAATGAGCAGTTCTTC. Translated: CASSLAGGTMYNEQFF.

This clonotype has at least ten counts. The CDR3 DNA follows: TGTGCCAGCAGCTTGGGCCGGGGGCGCAACGAGCAGTACTTC. Protein: CASSLGRGRNEQYF. The chain links TRBV5-6 to TRBJ2-7; TRBD1 or TRBD2 may be the D gene (6 bases each). Germline V CDR1 and CDR2: SGHDT, YYEEEE. The CDR3 sequence is 14 residues long. Trimming took off 0 bases at V and 5 bases at J, with 12 bases between the two ends. The entire variable domain, with the rest obtained from reference TRBV5-6 and TRBJ2-7, is as follows: DAGVTQSPTHLIKTRGQQVTLRCSPKSGHDTVSWYQQALGQGPQFIFQYYEEEERQRGNFPDRFSGHQFPNYSSELNVNALLLGDSALYLCASSLGRGRNEQYFGPGTRLTVT.

The chain is built from TRBV2 and TRBJ1-2; 7 nucleotides line up with TRBD1. With 8 bases clipped from V and 6 bases from J, the junction kept 9 bases outside the gene matches. The CDR3 spans 13 residues. The germline V gene encodes CDR1 SNHLY and CDR2 FYNNEI. DNA for the CDR3: TGTGCCAGCCTTAAAGGGGGCGCGGATGGCTACACCTTC. Protein product: CASLKGGADGYTF.

This clonotype has just a few counts. The chain employs TRBV20-1 and TRBJ2-7, with D hard to call. V lost 5 bases and J lost 0, with 14 bases in between. From germline, CDR1 is DFQATT and CDR2 SNEGSKA (reference sequence). This CDR3 contains 14 residues. In nucleotides, the CDR3 is TGCAGTGCTCAGAAAAGTGATAGCTCCTACGAGCAGTACTTC. Protein: CSAQKSDSSYEQYF.